The 7 T cell receptor beta chains presented below share a single source sample, sequenced in a study of cytomegalovirus exposure and HLA in healthy donors. Vbeta (60) and Jbeta (13) primers were used in the PCR. This table comes from immunoSEQ multiplex PCR, and its TCRdb copy is limited to in-frame clones, with some not included. The table lists some 130,000 clones, around 76% of them singletons. Sequencing input: PBMCs. All receptors come from a male donor in good health and CMV-seronegative.

This chain joins TRBV19 and TRBJ2-3; 12 bases line up with TRBD2. J gave up 4 bases and V 6 bases, and 5 bases lay outside the gene matches. Germline CDR1 LNHDA, CDR2 SQIVND (reference sequence). This CDR3 comprises 15 residues. Here the CDR3 reads CASRATSGSPDTQYF. The CDR3, as DNA: TGTGCCAGTAGAGCGACTAGCGGGAGTCCAGATACGCAGTATTTT.

The chain has TRBV4-3 and TRBJ2-1, with TRBD1 matching 7 bases. The germline CDR1 and CDR2 sequences are LGHNA and YSLEER. J gave up 2 bases and V 5 bases, and 6 bases lay outside the gene matches. The CDR3 sequence is 15 residues long. CDR3 nucleotides: TGCGCCAGCAGCTCGGGACAGCATCCCTACAATGAGCAGTTCTTC. Translated: CASSSGQHPYNEQFF.

This clone was seen more than once but under ten times. The chain recombines TRBV7-2 with TRBJ2-5, with 10 bases matching TRBD1. CDR3 length equals 15 residues. CDR1 and CDR2 from the germline V gene are SGHTA and FQGNSA. The V segment lost 5 bases and the J segment 5 bases; nucleotides outside the gene matches: 8. The CDR3 DNA sequence: TGTGCCAGCAGCCCAGGACAGGGGGGGAGGGAGACCCAGTACTTC. This gives the protein CASSPGQGGRETQYF. The full variable domain, completed using reference TRBV7-2 and TRBJ2-5, is GAGVSQSPSNKVTEKGKDVELRCDPISGHTALYWYRQSLGQGLEFLIYFQGNSAPDKSGLPSDRFSAERTGGSVSTLTIQRTQQEDSAVYLCASSPGQGGRETQYFGPGTRLLVL.

This clone has just one count. This chain connects TRBV27 to TRBJ2-7; D may be TRBD1 (6 bases). Deletions cut 5 bases from V and 6 bases from J, with 17 bases between. This CDR3 region has 14 residues. The germline V gene has CDR1 MNHEY and CDR2 SMNVEV (reference sequence). The CDR3 nucleotides read TGTGCCAGCAGTGTAGGGGGTCGGTGGGTCGAGCAGTACTTC. Translation gives CASSVGGRWVEQYF.

The chain employs TRBV13 and TRBJ1-1, with D possibly matching TRBD1 (5 bases). Germline lookup yields CDR1 PRHDT and CDR2 FYEKMQ (reference sequence). The V and J ends lost 3 bases and 4 bases respectively, with 15 bases between them. The CDR3 spans 15 residues. For the CDR3, the DNA is TGTGCCAGCAGCTTGGTAGGGGAGGGTTCCACTGAAGCTTTCTTT. Protein: CASSLVGEGSTEAFF.

CDR3 in DNA: TGTGCCAGCAGTTTAGACAGGGGCTCTGCTAACTATGGCTACACCTTC. Translation gives CASSLDRGSANYGYTF. The chain employs TRBV28 and TRBJ1-2; TRBD1 aligns across 8 bases. Trimming at V came to 2 bases and at J to 0 bases, leaving 5 bases not matched to a gene. Germline V gene sequence: CDR1 MDHEN, CDR2 SYDVKM. The length of the CDR3 is 16 residues.

The genes are TRBV5-5 and TRBJ1-1, with a tentative D call TRBD1 (6 bases). This CDR3 has 15 amino acids. V lost 0 bases to trimming and J lost 5 bases, with 14 bases between them. Germline lookup yields CDR1 SGHKS and CDR2 YYEKEE (reference sequence). The CDR3 spells CASSLVIRGETEAFF. As DNA, the CDR3 is TGTGCCAGCAGCTTGGTGATCAGGGGTGAGACTGAAGCTTTCTTT.